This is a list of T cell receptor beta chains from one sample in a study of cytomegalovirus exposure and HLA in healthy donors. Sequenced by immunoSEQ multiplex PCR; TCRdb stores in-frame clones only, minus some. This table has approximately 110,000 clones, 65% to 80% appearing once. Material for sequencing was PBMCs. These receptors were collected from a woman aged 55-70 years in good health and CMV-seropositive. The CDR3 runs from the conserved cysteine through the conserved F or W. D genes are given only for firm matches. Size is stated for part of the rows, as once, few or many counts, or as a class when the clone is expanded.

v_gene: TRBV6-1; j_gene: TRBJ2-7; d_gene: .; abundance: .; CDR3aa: CASSDSAGSSYEQYF; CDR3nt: TGTGCCAGCAGTGATTCGGCGGGGAGCTCCTACGAGCAGTACTTC
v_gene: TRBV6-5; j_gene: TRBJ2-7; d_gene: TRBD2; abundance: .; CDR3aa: CASQTSGGSSYEQYF; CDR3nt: TGTGCCAGCCAGACTAGCGGGGGTTCCTCCTACGAGCAGTACTTC
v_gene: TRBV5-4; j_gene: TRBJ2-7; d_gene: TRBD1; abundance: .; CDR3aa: CASSLVGDRDSYEQYF; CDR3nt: TGTGCCAGCAGCTTGGTAGGGGACAGGGACTCCTACGAGCAGTACTTC
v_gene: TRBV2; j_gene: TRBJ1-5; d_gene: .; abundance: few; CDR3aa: CASSDRGINQPQHF; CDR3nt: TGTGCCAGCAGTGACAGGGGTATCAATCAGCCCCAGCATTTT
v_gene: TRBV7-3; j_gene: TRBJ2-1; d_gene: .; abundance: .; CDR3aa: CASSSTGYNEQFF; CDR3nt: TGTGCCAGCAGCTCGACTGGGTACAATGAGCAGTTCTTC
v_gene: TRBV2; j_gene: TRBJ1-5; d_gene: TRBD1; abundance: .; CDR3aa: CASSKQGTNQPQHF; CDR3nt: TGTGCCAGCAGTAAACAGGGGACTAATCAGCCCCAGCATTTT
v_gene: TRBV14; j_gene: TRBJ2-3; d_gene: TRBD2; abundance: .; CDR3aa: CASSWTSGGSTDTQYF; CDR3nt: TGTGCCAGCAGTTGGACTAGCGGGGGTAGCACAGATACGCAGTATTTT
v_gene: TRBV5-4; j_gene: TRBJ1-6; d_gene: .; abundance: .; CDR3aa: CASSLMGTRLNSPLHF; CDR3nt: TGTGCCAGCAGCCTGATGGGGACACGACTTAATTCACCCCTCCACTTT
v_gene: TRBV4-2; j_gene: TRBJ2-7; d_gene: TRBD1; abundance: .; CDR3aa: CASSQDRTGAYYEQYF; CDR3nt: TGTGCCAGCAGCCAAGATAGGACAGGCGCATACTACGAGCAGTACTTC
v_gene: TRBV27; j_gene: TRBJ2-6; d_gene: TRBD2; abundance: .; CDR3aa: CASSLSGGGDSGANVLTF; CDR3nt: TGTGCCAGCAGTTTATCGGGGGGGGGAGACTCTGGGGCCAACGTCCTGACTTTC
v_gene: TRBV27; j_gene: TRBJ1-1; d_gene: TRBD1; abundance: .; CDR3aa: CASSQGGKRGTEAFF; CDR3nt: TGTGCCAGCAGCCAGGGGGGAAAACGGGGAACTGAAGCTTTCTTT
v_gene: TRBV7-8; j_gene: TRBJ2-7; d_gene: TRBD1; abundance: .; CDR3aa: CASSSRTGIYEQYF; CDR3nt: TGTGCCAGCAGCTCCCGGACAGGGATATACGAGCAGTACTTC
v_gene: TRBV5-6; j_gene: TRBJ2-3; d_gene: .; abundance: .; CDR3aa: CASSLAGGDTQYF; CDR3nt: TGTGCCAGCAGCTTGGCCGGAGGAGATACACAGTATTTT
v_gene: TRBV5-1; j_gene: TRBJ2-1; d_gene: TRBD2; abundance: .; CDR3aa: CASSSGLAGAYNEQFF; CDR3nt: TGCGCCAGCAGCTCGGGGCTAGCGGGAGCCTACAATGAGCAGTTCTTC
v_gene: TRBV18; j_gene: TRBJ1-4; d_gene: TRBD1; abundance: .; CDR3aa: CASRRGQGVRYEKLFF; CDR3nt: TGTGCCAGCCGACGAGGACAGGGCGTCCGGTATGAAAAACTGTTTTTT
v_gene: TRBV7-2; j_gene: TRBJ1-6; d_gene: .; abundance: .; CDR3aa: CASSQVGGYSYNSPLHF; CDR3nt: TGTGCCAGCAGTCAAGTCGGAGGTTACTCCTATAATTCACCCCTCCACTTT
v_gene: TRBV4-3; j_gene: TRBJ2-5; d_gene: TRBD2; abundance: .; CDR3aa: CASSQDRGGGQGETQYF; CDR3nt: TGCGCCAGCAGCCAAGATCGGGGCGGGGGGCAGGGTGAGACCCAGTACTTC
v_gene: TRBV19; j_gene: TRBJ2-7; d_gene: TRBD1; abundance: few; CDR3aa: CASSIRMGQKAYEQYF; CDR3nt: TGTGCCAGTAGTATTAGGATGGGACAGAAGGCCTACGAGCAGTACTTC
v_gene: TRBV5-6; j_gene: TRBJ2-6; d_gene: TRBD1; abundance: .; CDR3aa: CASSEPGQGAGANGLTF; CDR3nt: TGTGCCAGCAGCGAACCGGGACAGGGGGCCGGGGCCAACGGCCTGACTTTC
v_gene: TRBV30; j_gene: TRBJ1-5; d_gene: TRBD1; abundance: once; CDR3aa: CAWSPPQGESPPHF; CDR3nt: TGTGCCTGGAGCCCCCCCCAGGGGGAATCCCCCCCGCATTTT
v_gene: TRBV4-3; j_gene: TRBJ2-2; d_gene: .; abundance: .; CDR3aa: CASSHSLGPRGTGELFF; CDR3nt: TGCGCCAGCAGCCATAGTTTGGGTCCCCGGGGCACCGGGGAGCTGTTTTTT
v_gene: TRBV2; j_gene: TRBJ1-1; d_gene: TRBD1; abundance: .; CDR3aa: CASSFDRGNTEAFF; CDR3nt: TGTGCCAGCAGTTTCGACAGGGGGAACACTGAAGCTTTCTTT
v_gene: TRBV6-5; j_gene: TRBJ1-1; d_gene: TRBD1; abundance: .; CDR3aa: CASSPRDRGNTEAFF; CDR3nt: TGTGCCAGCAGCCCCCGGGACAGGGGGAACACTGAAGCTTTCTTT
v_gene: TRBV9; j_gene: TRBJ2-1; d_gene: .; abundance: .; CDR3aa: CASSSDSALSYNEQFF; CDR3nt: TGTGCCAGCAGCTCGGACTCCGCCCTCTCCTACAATGAGCAGTTCTTC
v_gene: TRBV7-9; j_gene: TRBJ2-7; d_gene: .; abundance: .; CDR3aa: CASSPLGRVTSYEQYF; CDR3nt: TGTGCCAGCAGCCCCCTAGGGCGGGTGACTTCCTACGAGCAGTACTTC
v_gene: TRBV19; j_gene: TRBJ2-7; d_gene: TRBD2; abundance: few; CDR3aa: CASSPWGSGASSYEQYF; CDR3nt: TGTGCCAGTAGTCCCTGGGGAAGCGGGGCTAGCTCCTACGAGCAGTACTTC
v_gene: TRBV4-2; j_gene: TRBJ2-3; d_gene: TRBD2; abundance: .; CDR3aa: CASSGYGGGGGTDTQYF; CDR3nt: TGTGCCAGCAGCGGATATGGGGGCGGGGGGGGCACAGATACGCAGTATTTT
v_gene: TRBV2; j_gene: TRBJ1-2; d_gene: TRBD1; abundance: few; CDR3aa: CASTQTGGSIYGYTF; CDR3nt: TGTGCCAGCACCCAGACAGGGGGAAGTATCTATGGCTACACCTTC
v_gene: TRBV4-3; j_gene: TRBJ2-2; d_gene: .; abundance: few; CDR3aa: CASSQAEGRGELFF; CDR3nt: TGCGCCAGCAGCCAAGCAGAGGGCCGTGGGGAGCTGTTTTTT
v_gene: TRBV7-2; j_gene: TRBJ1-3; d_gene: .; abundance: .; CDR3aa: CASSLAGGSGNTIYF; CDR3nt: TGTGCCAGCAGCTTAGCGGGGGGCTCTGGAAACACCATATATTTT
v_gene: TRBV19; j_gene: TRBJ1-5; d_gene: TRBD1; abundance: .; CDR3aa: CASRNSAQGAYNQPQHF; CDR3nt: TGTGCCAGTAGAAACTCCGCTCAGGGGGCTTATAATCAGCCCCAGCATTTT
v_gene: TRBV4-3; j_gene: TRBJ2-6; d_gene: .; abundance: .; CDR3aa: CASSQDLGPPGRSGANVLTF; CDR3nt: TGCGCCAGCAGCCAAGATTTAGGCCCGCCGGGGAGGTCCGGGGCCAACGTCCTGACTTTC
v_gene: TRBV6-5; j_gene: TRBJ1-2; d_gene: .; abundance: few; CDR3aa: CATKRGREGGYTF; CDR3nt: TGTGCCACCAAACGAGGCAGGGAAGGAGGCTACACCTTC
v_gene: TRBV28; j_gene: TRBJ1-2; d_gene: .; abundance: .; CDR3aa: CASSPPGNYGYTF; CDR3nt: TGTGCCAGCAGCCCGCCAGGGAACTATGGCTACACCTTC
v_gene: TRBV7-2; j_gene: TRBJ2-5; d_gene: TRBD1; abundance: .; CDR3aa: CASSSYRGEETQYF; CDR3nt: TGTGCCAGCAGCTCATACAGGGGAGAGGAGACCCAGTACTTC
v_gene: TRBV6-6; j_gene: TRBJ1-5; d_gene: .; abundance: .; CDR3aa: CAGRPGASNQPQHF; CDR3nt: TGTGCCGGCCGACCAGGGGCCAGCAATCAGCCCCAGCATTTT